This TCR beta chain was recorded in a study of beta chain features in type 1 diabetes. Overall study: Age, gender and cell yields were similar between patients and healthy donors. General study points: High TCR expression in some cells could lead to their over-representation in cDNA sequencing. The study found moderately but significantly shorter TCRB CDR3s in all four CD4+ subsets of Type 1 diabetes patients. More deletions and fewer insertions at VDJ junctions were seen in type 1 diabetes patients.

All of the isolated RNA was reverse transcribed, so expressed TCRB transcripts were sequenced. Data came from immunoSEQ multiplex PCR; TCRdb stores just in-frame clones and leaves some out. The sample contains 140,000 to 150,000 clones, about 10% of which appear only once. The CDR3 spans 14 residues. Trimming removed 2 bases from V and 5 bases from J, with 12 bases in between. Germline V CDR1 and CDR2: SNHLY, FYNNEI. The sample holds a few counts of this clone. What it recognizes is unknown. The source material was naive CD4+ T cells from blood. The TCR originated in a man younger than 35 in good health. This chain uses TRBV2 with TRBJ2-5, with D possibly being TRBD1 (6 bases). CDR3 sequence reads: CASSEITGLETQYF. CDR3 sequence (DNA): TGTGCCAGCAGTGAAATAACAGGGTTGGAGACCCAGTACTTC. Based on the CDR3 plus reference TRBV2 and TRBJ2-5, the full variable domain is EPEVTQTPSHQVTQMGQEVILRCVPISNHLYFYWYRQILGQKVEFLVSFYNNEISEKSEIFDDQFSVERPDGSNFTLKIRSTKLEDSAMYFCASSEITGLETQYFGPGTRLLVL.